These T cell receptor beta chains were read from a single sample in a study of cytomegalovirus exposure and HLA in healthy donors. Repertoires were generated with immunoSEQ multiplex PCR, while TCRdb's copy carries only in-frame clones and drops some. The sample consists of fewer than 200,000 clones, around 80% of them appearing once. Sequenced input: PBMCs. The receptors were sampled from a man between 18 and 29 years old in good health and CMV-seronegative. CDR3s include the opening cysteine and the closing phenylalanine or tryptophan. Each record gives: V gene, D gene, J gene, CDR3 protein. The D gene is left open where the match is weak.

TRBV27	.	TRBJ2-4	CARATDRELALAKNIQYF
TRBV6-1	TRBD2	TRBJ2-1	CASNRLAGAYNEQFF
TRBV27	TRBD2	TRBJ2-3	CASKPSRGSTDTQYF
TRBV7-6	TRBD2	TRBJ2-7	CASSPRGGLEQYF
TRBV18	.	TRBJ2-5	CASSPTDQETQYF
TRBV4-1	.	TRBJ2-7	CASSQGGGEQYF
TRBV5-4	TRBD1	TRBJ2-6	CASTASWTGGFSGANVLTF
TRBV9	.	TRBJ1-2	CASTPGEGNYGYTF
TRBV7-2	TRBD1	TRBJ1-2	CASSLNQGARGYTF
TRBV5-1	TRBD1	TRBJ1-5	CANARPRDRGLGSNQPQHF
TRBV6-5	.	TRBJ1-3	CATADSLMGGNTIYF
TRBV4-3	TRBD2	TRBJ2-1	CASSQEWTNLAGAYNEQFF
TRBV6-5	TRBD1	TRBJ2-7	CASSTGKGQAQYF
TRBV6-5	TRBD1	TRBJ1-5	CASSSTTGVFNQPQHF
TRBV15	.	TRBJ1-4	CATSTRQINEKLFF
TRBV5-4	TRBD2	TRBJ2-7	CASSRGGVEQYF
TRBV29-1	.	TRBJ2-5	CSVGGSLQETQYF
TRBV30	.	TRBJ2-2	CAWSGLRTGELFF
TRBV5-4	TRBD1	TRBJ2-7	CASSRTGAYEQYF
TRBV29-1	TRBD1	TRBJ2-2	CSVSGQSTGELFF
TRBV6-4	.	TRBJ2-1	CASRAGNNEQFF
TRBV7-2	TRBD1	TRBJ2-3	CASSLVVRGTYTDTQYF
TRBV19	.	TRBJ2-3	CASSILDSIDTQYF
TRBV27	.	TRBJ2-1	CASSFGGEEQFF
TRBV10-3	TRBD2	TRBJ2-1	CAISVAGDTYNEQFF
TRBV19	TRBD1	TRBJ1-1	CASTSRDRYTEAFF
TRBV7-9	.	TRBJ2-5	CASSSGHQETQYF
TRBV7-2	TRBD2	TRBJ2-1	CASSLRRGGTGEQFF
TRBV5-6	TRBD1	TRBJ1-2	CASSWDTGGGYTF
TRBV5-1	TRBD2	TRBJ2-3	CASSFGEGRTDTQYF
TRBV4-3	TRBD1	TRBJ2-7	CASSQADRDEQYF
TRBV28	.	TRBJ1-2	CASSSLRGGMRYGYTF
TRBV9	.	TRBJ2-1	CASSVGGGGTVEQFF
TRBV19	TRBD1	TRBJ1-1	CASSHRTGRLGAFF
TRBV5-8	.	TRBJ2-3	CASSSGGGEGQYF
TRBV7-2	TRBD2	TRBJ2-1	CASSLPGTSGRNEQFF
TRBV13	TRBD2	TRBJ2-1	CASSLRLAGRNEQFF
TRBV2	.	TRBJ2-4	CASSRGGGSSLGRAKNIQYF
TRBV28	.	TRBJ2-3	CASSLADTDTQYF
TRBV2	.	TRBJ1-1	CASRREGNTEAFF
TRBV7-6	.	TRBJ2-7	CASSTGPNYEQYF
TRBV11-2	TRBD2	TRBJ2-1	CASSLGGGSIYEQFF
TRBV11-2	.	TRBJ1-5	CASSLDEGTTQHF
TRBV7-9	.	TRBJ2-3	CASSTRGTDTQYF
TRBV7-2	TRBD2	TRBJ2-3	CASSSHLLLAGGSTDTQYF
TRBV4-1	.	TRBJ2-7	CASSQDTGVIYPGYEQYF
TRBV30	TRBD2	TRBJ2-5	CAWSTGGETQYF
TRBV5-1	.	TRBJ2-7	CASSLPGGLYEQYF
TRBV5-6	.	TRBJ1-1	CASSLSGSAFF
TRBV6-5	TRBD1	TRBJ1-5	CASSWDRMGGQPQHF
TRBV28	.	TRBJ2-1	CASLKRSGLSSYNEQFF
TRBV28	.	TRBJ2-5	CASSLETQYF
TRBV5-1	TRBD2	TRBJ2-1	CASSLPAGGPNEQFF
TRBV6-5	.	TRBJ1-2	CASSYSGSNYGYTF
TRBV5-6	.	TRBJ2-3	CASSLVRDTQYF
TRBV10-2	.	TRBJ2-5	CASQSAWGRTLGETQYF
TRBV10-3	TRBD2	TRBJ2-7	CAISDRASGIYEQYF
TRBV4-3	.	TRBJ2-6	CASSPQGSGANVLTF
TRBV5-1	.	TRBJ2-2	CASSLYDTGELFF